These T cell receptor beta chains were read from a single sample in a study of T cells in Graves' hyperthyroidism and ophthalmopathy. TCRdb re-called the multiplex PCR reads with MiXCR, one entry per CDR3 protein. The sample includes about 610,000 distinct CDR3 sequences, around 46% of them seen just once. Source material: peripheral blood or thyroid tissue (not recorded which). These receptors all stem from a woman aged 18 to 35 with Graves' hyperthyroidism. Each CDR3 is given with its conserved first and last residue. D genes are given only for firm matches. The size field is filled for only some rows; it gives once, few, many or a size class.

.,TRBV20-1,TRBD2,TRBJ2-6,TGCAGTGCTAGAAAACTGGGGTCTAGCGGGGAAGGGAAACGCGCTGGGGCCAACGTCCTGACTTTC,CSARKLGSSGEGKRAGANVLTF
many,TRBV12-3/TRBV12-4,.,TRBJ2-5,TGTGCCAGCAGGCTTCGGGCTGTGGAGACCCAGTACTTC,CASRLRAVETQYF
.,TRBV10-3,.,TRBJ2-7,TGTGCCAGCAGTGAACTTCCGACAGGCGACTACGAGCAGTACTTC,CASSELPTGDYEQYF
many,TRBV20-1,.,TRBJ1-1,TGCAGTGCATCTCAATTGAACACTGAAGCTTTCTTT,CSASQLNTEAFF
many,TRBV12-3/TRBV12-4,.,TRBJ1-2,TGTGCCACCTTGGGGAGGGGAACCCACTATGGCTACACCTTC,CATLGRGTHYGYTF
.,TRBV20-1,.,TRBJ2-3,TGCAGTGCTCTTGGGTGGGGAAATAGCACAGATACGCAGTATTTT,CSALGWGNSTDTQYF
many,TRBV12-3/TRBV12-4,.,TRBJ1-4,TGTGCCAGCACGCAGGCCCACGAAAAACTGTTTTTT,CASTQAHEKLFF
many,TRBV7-8,.,TRBJ2-5,TGTGCCAGCAGCTTAGTATTAGGGAACCAAGAGACCCAGTACTTC,CASSLVLGNQETQYF
many,TRBV20-1,TRBD1,TRBJ2-7,TGCAGTGCTATCGGGACAGGGGCCCCCTACGAGCAGTACTTC,CSAIGTGAPYEQYF
.,TRBV7-9,.,TRBJ2-4,TGTGCCATTTCAGAAAACATTCAGTACTTC,CAISENIQYF
.,TRBV29-1,.,TRBJ2-6,TGCAGCGTCGAAGACAGCCGGTCCGGGGCCAACGTCCTGACTTTC,CSVEDSRSGANVLTF
.,TRBV4-3,TRBD1,TRBJ2-7,TGCGCCAGCAGCCAAGAACATTCAGGGGGCCGGGGCGAGCAGTACTTC,CASSQEHSGGRGEQYF
.,TRBV19,.,TRBJ1-2,TGTGCCAGTAGTATATCCGGGAGACTCAACTATGGCTACACCTTC,CASSISGRLNYGYTF